This T cell receptor (beta chain) was found in a study of T cell responses to AZD1222 COVID-19 vaccine. Germline V CDR1 and CDR2: SNHLY, FYNNEI. The CDR3 loop spans 13 amino acids. V lost 4 bases, J lost 6 bases, and 12 bases lay in between. Sequencing was performed with immunoSEQ multiplex PCR; in TCRdb, only in-frame clones are kept and a portion is missing. This table holds approximately 150,000 clones, 80% to 95% found once. This TCR was recovered from an adult who received the AZD1222 COVID-19 vaccine. The sample in question was peripheral blood, obtained 28 days after the second AZD1222 dose. The rearrangement joins TRBV2 to TRBJ1-2; D unclear. CDR3 in DNA: TGTGCCAGCAGTGGGTTCGGGTTCAATGGCTACACCTTC. This gives the protein CASSGFGFNGYTF.